The 29 T cell receptor beta chains below come from one sample, sequenced in a study of CXCR3-negative and CXCR3-positive naive CD8 T cells. Notes on the study in general: Hydrophobicity was higher for TRB CDR3s found in CXCR3-positive naive cells than in CXCR3-negative naive cells.

No cognate antigen is known for these TCRs. The TRB cDNA libraries were prepared by 5' RACE with UMI labels. From its re-call of the 5' RACE reads, TCRdb lists each CDR3 protein once, without DNA. The sample features over 70,000 distinct CDR3 sequences, with around 0.58% in its top ten. Sequenced: naive CXCR3+ CD8+ T cells from blood. Subset noted: CD45RO-CCR7+CD27+CD95- naive CD8+ T cells expressing CXCR3 (TNR3+). The origin of the receptors is a human donor in good health. Some clones in this sample may be carry-over from other donors' samples.

The CDR3 is CASSQEGTSLREQYF. The chain uses TRBV4-1 and TRBJ2-7; TCRdb designates TRBD2, a call that cannot be tested without DNA. The CDR3 is made up of 15 amino acids. Per germline, CDR1 MGHRA and CDR2 YSYEKL.

The chain employs TRBV28 and TRBJ2-7. CDR1 and CDR2 (germline): MDHEN, SYDVKM. CDR3 size: 12 residues. The CDR3 loop is CASQTASYEQYF.

V and J are TRBV7-3 and TRBJ2-7; without DNA, the TCRdb call of TRBD2 cannot be checked. The CDR3 loop spans 16 amino acids. CDR1 and CDR2 (germline): SGHTA, FQGTGA. CDR3 in amino acids: CASSPSSGTSLHDQYF.

The chain has TRBV27 and TRBJ1-5; checking the TCRdb D call of TRBD1 is not possible without DNA. Germline values: CDR1 MNHEY, CDR2 SMNVEV (reference sequence). The CDR3 contains 16 residues. CDR3 loop: CASHDSPIGPNQPQHF.

V gene TRBV21-1 combines with J gene TRBJ2-7; no DNA is available, so the TRBD1 call from TCRdb remains unchecked. TRBV21-1 is termed a pseudogene. The CDR3 covers 16 residues. CDR3 sequence reads: CASPQPPGQSSYEQYF.

V gene TRBV4-2 combines with J gene TRBJ2-1; the TCRdb D gene call, TRBD1, has no DNA to confirm it. In germline, CDR1 is LGHNA, CDR2 YNFKEQ. This CDR3 spans 18 amino acids. The CDR3 region is CASSQVPLYGPQDNEQFF.

The chain recombines TRBV28 with TRBJ2-5; checking the TCRdb D call of TRBD1 is not possible without DNA. Germline CDR1 and CDR2: MDHEN and SYDVKM. This CDR3 is 14 amino acids long. CDR3 residues: CASSPGGIGETQYF.

The CDR3 sequence is CASSEAPGTHDEQYF. V is TRBV6-1 and J is TRBJ2-7; TCRdb reports TRBD1, a call that lacks DNA to check it against. Germline CDR1 and CDR2: MNHNS and SASEGT. The length of the CDR3 is 15 residues.

The chain carries TRBV20-1 and TRBJ1-1; TCRdb's D gene call, TRBD1, goes unchecked for lack of DNA. There are 13 residues in the CDR3. Looked up from germline, CDR1 is DFQATT and CDR2 is SNEGSKA (reference sequence). Here the CDR3 reads CSARPLLGTEAFF.

The chain carries TRBV28 and TRBJ2-7; the TCRdb call, TRBD1, lacks DNA for checking. CDR1 and CDR2 (germline): MDHEN, SYDVKM. CDR3 length: 14 amino acids. The chain's CDR3 is CASSMDRGLYEQYF.

The V and J genes are TRBV7-3 and TRBJ2-3; the TCRdb call, TRBD1, lacks DNA for checking. The CDR3 length is 15 residues. Germline loops: CDR1 SGHTA, CDR2 FQGTGA. CDR3 in amino acids: CASSLGTTSTDTQYF. Supplemented by reference TRBV7-3 and TRBJ2-3, the full variable domain reads GAGVSQTPSNKVTEKGKYVELRCDPISGHTALYWYRQSLGQGPEFLIYFQGTGAADDSGLPNDRFFAVRPEGSVSTLKIQRTERGDSAVYLCASSLGTTSTDTQYFGPGTRLTVL.

V usage is TRBV9 and J usage is TRBJ2-1; checking the TCRdb D call of TRBD2 is not possible without DNA. Germline CDR1 reads SGDLS; CDR2 reads YYNGEE. The CDR3 runs 20 residues. CDR3 sequence reads: CASRVIGTADGTSEHNEQFF. The entire variable domain, with the rest obtained from reference TRBV9 and TRBJ2-1, is as follows: DSGVTQTPKHLITATGQRVTLRCSPRSGDLSVYWYQQSLDQGLQFLIQYYNGEERAKGNILERFSAQQFPDLHSELNLSSLELGDSALYFCASRVIGTADGTSEHNEQFFGPGTRLTVL.

V is TRBV5-1 and J is TRBJ1-5. Looked up from germline, CDR1 is SGHRS and CDR2 is YFSETQ. The CDR3 is 13 residues long. The CDR3 sequence is CASSLAEGQPQHF. Variable domain in full (rest from reference TRBV5-1 and TRBJ1-5): KAGVTQTPRYLIKTRGQQVTLSCSPISGHRSVSWYQQTPGQGLQFLFEYFSETQRNKGNFPGRFSGRQFSNSRSEMNVSTLELGDSALYLCASSLAEGQPQHFGDGTRLSIL.

The V gene is TRBV7-9, the J gene TRBJ1-3; as DNA is missing, the TRBD1 call by TCRdb cannot be tested. The CDR3 sequence is 15 residues long. From germline, CDR1 is SEHNR and CDR2 FQNEAQ (reference sequence). This chain's CDR3 is CASSWGLSSGNTIYF.

The rearrangement joins TRBV4-3 to TRBJ1-2. Germline V gene lookup returns CDR1 LGHNA and CDR2 YSLEER. The CDR3 loop spans 15 amino acids. The CDR3 spells CASSLSRRTNYGYTF.

The chain has TRBV4-1 and TRBJ2-3; TCRdb outputs TRBD1, but without DNA this stays unchecked. The CDR3 sequence is 15 residues long. CDR1 is MGHRA and CDR2 is YSYEKL in the germline V gene. The CDR3 loop reads CASTRYQGSTDTQYF.

The chain combines TRBV12-3 or TRBV12-4 with TRBJ2-5. CDR3 size: 14 residues. The chain's CDR3 is CASSLAGIQETQYF.

CDR3 in amino acids: CASSLRTGVHEQYF. V usage is TRBV5-1 and J usage is TRBJ2-7; TCRdb designates TRBD1, a call that cannot be tested without DNA. Germline V gene lookup returns CDR1 SGHRS and CDR2 YFSETQ. This CDR3 contains 14 residues.

The J gene is TRBJ2-1, the V gene TRBV29-1; without DNA, the TCRdb call of TRBD1 cannot be checked. This CDR3 has 13 amino acids. Germline lookup yields CDR1 SQVTM and CDR2 ANQGSEA. CDR3 residues: CSVDPPTGVEQFF.

The chain has TRBV6-5 and TRBJ2-2; TCRdb outputs TRBD2, but without DNA this stays unchecked. Looked up from germline, CDR1 is MNHEY and CDR2 is SVGAGI. The CDR3 consists of 17 residues. CDR3 loop: CASSYWTGSLGAGELFF.

The chain couples TRBV28 to TRBJ2-7. The CDR3 spans 14 residues. Per the germline V gene, CDR1 is MDHEN and CDR2 is SYDVKM. The CDR3 spells CASSLAGVSYEQYF.

The chain carries TRBV4-2 and TRBJ2-2; TCRdb proposes TRBD1, but this gene call is untestable without DNA. Germline CDR1 and CDR2: LGHNA and YNFKEQ. The CDR3 extends over 15 amino acids. The CDR3 loop is CASRLGQGDTGELFF.

This sequence joins TRBV20-1 and TRBJ2-7; with no DNA, the TCRdb D assignment of TRBD1 cannot be verified. CDR1 is DFQATT and CDR2 is SNEGSKA in the germline V gene (reference sequence). This CDR3 comprises 13 residues. The CDR3 sequence is CSARAGTGNEQYF.

The chain recombines TRBV3-1 with TRBJ2-3. Germline assignment: CDR1 LGHDT and CDR2 YNNKEL (reference sequence). CDR3 size: 17 residues. CDR3 loop: CASSQFHRTHEPDTQYF.

The chain joins TRBV6-2 or TRBV6-3 to TRBJ1-5; TCRdb names TRBD1, which stays unverified in the absence of DNA. The CDR3 sequence is 15 residues long. The germline V gene has CDR1 MNHEY and CDR2 SVGEGT. CDR3 residues: CASSLTGTSNQPQHF.

The V and J genes are TRBV12-3 or TRBV12-4 and TRBJ2-3. The CDR3 is 16 residues long. The CDR3 sequence: CASSPKTRAITDTQYF.

This chain joins TRBV7-8 and TRBJ2-5; TCRdb proposes TRBD1, but this gene call is untestable without DNA. From germline, CDR1 is SGHVS and CDR2 FQNEAQ. This CDR3 comprises 14 residues. The CDR3 is CASSNSGGGETQYF.

The rearrangement joins TRBV24-1 to TRBJ2-7. The CDR3 loop spans 13 amino acids. Germline V gene lookup returns CDR1 KGHDR and CDR2 SFDVKD. The CDR3 sequence: CATSDWGSYEQYF.

The rearrangement links TRBV4-1 to TRBJ2-1; TCRdb returns TRBD2, unconfirmable since there is no DNA. CDR3 length: 18 residues. Germline lookup yields CDR1 MGHRA and CDR2 YSYEKL. CDR3: CASSQDTRDLSSYNEQFF.